Following are 22 T cell receptor beta chains from one sample sequenced in a study of OX40 agonist ivuxolimab in advanced cancers. Assay used: immunoSEQ multiplex PCR; TCRdb lists only in-frame clones, some missing. The sample gives 99,000 or so clones, 85% to 95% of which show up once; roughly 0.26% is in the top ten. The sample in question was CD4+ or CD8+ T cells sorted from blood, obtained in a trial of the OX40 agonist ivuxolimab. The receptors were sampled from an adult with an advanced solid tumor such as melanoma, head and neck, liver or kidney cancer.

The DNA for the CDR3 is TGTGCCAGCAAGGCGGGAAATGAAAAACTGTTTTTT. It encodes CASKAGNEKLFF. This chain connects TRBV6-5 to TRBJ1-4, with D unresolved. V gave up 7 bases and J gave up 5 bases, with 8 bases separating them. Per the germline V gene, CDR1 is MNHEY and CDR2 is SVGAGI. The CDR3 is 12 amino acids.

V gene TRBV4-2 combines with J gene TRBJ1-1; no clear D gene. The CDR3 totals 16 residues. Trimming took off 8 bases at V and 1 base at J, with 20 bases between the two ends. Germline V gene sequence: CDR1 LGHNA, CDR2 YNFKEQ. This CDR3 reads CASGVGGPSKNTEAFF. The CDR3 DNA follows: TGTGCCAGCGGGGTCGGCGGACCAAGTAAGAACACTGAAGCTTTCTTT.

CDR3 sequence: CASRKDALQNNEQFF. DNA of the CDR3: TGCGCCAGCAGGAAGGACGCCCTCCAGAACAATGAGCAGTTCTTC. This chain links TRBV10-2 with TRBJ2-1; no reliable D call. The V gene lost 6 bases and the J gene lost 5 bases, with 17 bases spanning the gap. This CDR3 comprises 15 residues. Germline values: CDR1 WSHSY, CDR2 SAAADI.

The chain uses TRBV7-2 and TRBJ2-1, with 11 bases lining up with TRBD2. CDR1 and CDR2 from the germline V gene are SGHTA and FQGNSA. The trim removed 5 bases at V and 2 bases at J, leaving 11 bases unmatched. The CDR3 covers 18 residues. This CDR3 is CASSPGTSGSGAYNEQFF. CDR3 sequence (DNA): TGTGCCAGCAGCCCCGGGACTAGCGGTTCGGGAGCCTACAATGAGCAGTTCTTC.

As regards this clone: This sample also contains other DNA sequences that code for the same CDR3. This chain's CDR3 is CASSKDRSRSGNTIYF. In DNA form, the CDR3 reads TGTGCCAGCAGCAAGGACAGGTCCAGGTCTGGAAACACCATATATTTT. The V gene is TRBV5-4, the J gene TRBJ1-3, with 7 bases lining up with TRBD1. Germline V gene lookup returns CDR1 SGHNT and CDR2 YYREEE (reference sequence). The CDR3 extends over 16 amino acids. Trimming took 4 bases from V and 1 from J; bases not matched to a gene: 8.

The chain carries TRBV2 and TRBJ2-1; TRBD2 matches at 7 bases. This CDR3 has 15 amino acids. V lost 0 bases and J lost 8; bases outside the gene matches: 7. Germline assignment: CDR1 SNHLY and CDR2 FYNNEI. CDR3 bases: TGTGCCAGCAGTGAAGCCGACGCGGGAGTCTATGAGCAGTTCTTC. Translation: CASSEADAGVYEQFF.

The CDR3 loop is CASSVSGTSGGDTQYF. The CDR3, as DNA: TGTGCCAGCAGCGTATCCGGGACTAGCGGGGGAGATACGCAGTATTTT. The chain joins TRBV9 to TRBJ2-3; 14 nucleotides line up with TRBD2. Looked up from germline, CDR1 is SGDLS and CDR2 is YYNGEE. The CDR3 is 16 residues long. The V and J ends lost 1 base and 5 bases, in that order; junction bases with no gene match: 3.

The chain uses TRBV20-1 and TRBJ2-7; unclear D gene. V was trimmed by 6 bases and J by 3 bases, leaving 9 bases between them. Germline V gene data show CDR1 as DFQATT and CDR2 as SNEGSKA (reference sequence). The CDR3 is 11 residues long. The CDR3 DNA reads as TGCAGTGCGGGCAGCCTCTACGAGCAGTACTTC. This encodes CSAGSLYEQYF.

J is TRBJ1-2 and V is TRBV30; D is perhaps TRBD1 (6 bases). Per the germline V gene, CDR1 is GTSNPN and CDR2 is SVGIG (reference sequence). V was pared by 1 base and J by 8 bases, with 14 bases between. This CDR3 is 13 amino acids long. The CDR3 bases are TGTGCCTGGAGTGCCGGGGGCAGGCTGGGCTACACCTTC. Its protein is CAWSAGGRLGYTF.

This clone was counted once. V and J are TRBV4-3 and TRBJ2-3, with unresolved D. This CDR3 contains 16 residues. The germline V gene encodes CDR1 LGHNA and CDR2 YSLEER. V lost 0 bases to trimming and J lost 11 bases, with 21 bases between them. The CDR3 sequence is CASSQERSSGYRVQYF. The DNA of the CDR3 is TGCGCCAGCAGCCAAGAAAGGAGTAGTGGATACCGGGTGCAGTATTTT.

J is TRBJ1-4 and V is TRBV7-2; D ambiguous. The CDR3 has 13 amino acids. Trimming pared 4 bases from V and 3 bases from J, leaving 6 bases between. The germline CDR1 and CDR2 sequences are SGHTA and FQGNSA. The CDR3 loop is CASSSRANEKLFF. The DNA of the CDR3 is TGTGCCAGCAGCTCCCGGGCTAATGAAAAACTGTTTTTT.

This clone was seen more than once but under ten times. The chain recombines TRBV29-1 with TRBJ2-2; unclear D gene. The germline V gene has CDR1 SQVTM and CDR2 ANQGSEA. The CDR3 totals 12 residues. Deletions cut 5 bases from V and 8 bases from J, with 12 bases between. The CDR3 loop is CSVPSLGGELFF. DNA for the CDR3: TGCAGCGTTCCAAGCCTGGGAGGGGAGCTGTTTTTT.

The V gene is TRBV9, the J gene TRBJ2-1; the D is unclear. CDR1 is SGDLS, CDR2 YYNGEE, per germline. V lost 0 bases, J lost 7 bases, and 14 bases lay in between. This CDR3 has 15 amino acids. The CDR3 bases are TGTGCCAGCAGCGTAGGAGTGGGTGGAGAGAATGAGCAGTTCTTC. Its translation is CASSVGVGGENEQFF.

The J gene is TRBJ2-6, the V gene TRBV19, with a weak D call TRBD2 (5 bases). The germline V gene has CDR1 LNHDA and CDR2 SQIVND (reference sequence). The V and J ends lost 2 bases and 0 bases respectively, with 20 bases between them. This CDR3 is 20 amino acids long. The CDR3 loop is CASSIRPLERSPSGANVLTF. DNA for the CDR3: TGTGCCAGTAGTATAAGACCCCTTGAGCGGTCCCCCTCTGGGGCCAACGTCCTGACTTTC. Complete variable domain (other parts from reference TRBV19 and TRBJ2-6): DGGITQSPKYLFRKEGQNVTLSCEQNLNHDAMYWYRQDPGQGLRLIYYSQIVNDFQKGDIAEGYSVSREKKESFPLTVTSAQKNPTAFYLCASSIRPLERSPSGANVLTFGAGSRLTVL.

The genes are TRBV7-3 and TRBJ2-2, with a tentative D call TRBD1 (6 bases). CDR1 is SGHTA and CDR2 is FQGTGA in the germline V gene. There are 19 residues in the CDR3. Trimming took 1 base from V and 3 from J, leaving 21 bases between them. The CDR3 is CASSLMGTRGSGYTGELFF. The DNA for the CDR3 is TGTGCCAGCAGCTTAATGGGGACAAGGGGTAGTGGTTACACCGGGGAGCTGTTTTTT.

This chain links TRBV30 with TRBJ2-1, with TRBD2 matching over 7 bases. The J segment lost 9 bases and the V segment lost 1 base, leaving 6 bases of the junction unmatched. CDR3 length: 13 residues. Germline-derived CDR1 and CDR2 are GTSNPN and SVGIG (reference sequence). CDR3 sequence reads: CAWSETPGGEQFF. In DNA form, the CDR3 reads TGTGCCTGGAGTGAAACTCCGGGGGGTGAGCAGTTCTTC.

Here the CDR3 reads CASSLSRPKPQHF. CDR3 DNA: TGTGCCAGCAGTTTGAGCAGACCTAAGCCCCAGCATTTT. The chain employs TRBV28 and TRBJ1-5; D is uncertain. CDR1 is MDHEN, CDR2 SYDVKM, per germline. The CDR3 is 13 residues long. V was pared by 3 bases and J by 8 bases, with 11 bases between.

The V call is TRBV18, the J call TRBJ2-7; 9 positions match TRBD2. The CDR3 length is 14 residues. The trim removed 3 bases at V and 1 base at J, leaving 1 base unmatched. Germline V gives CDR1 KGHSH, CDR2 LQKENI. The CDR3 sequence: CASSPTSGSYEQYF. CDR3 DNA: TGTGCCAGCTCACCGACTAGCGGATCCTACGAGCAGTACTTC. Variable domain in full (rest from reference TRBV18 and TRBJ2-7): NAGVMQNPRHLVRRRGQEARLRCSPMKGHSHVYWYRQLPEEGLKFMVYLQKENIIDESGMPKERFSAEFPKEGPSILRIQQVVRGDSAAYFCASSPTSGSYEQYFGPGTRLTVT.

The CDR3, as DNA: TGCGCCAGCAGCTCGGTGGGCATTAGAGAGACCCAGTACTTC. This encodes CASSSVGIRETQYF. The chain carries TRBV5-1 and TRBJ2-5, with unresolved D. This CDR3 has 14 amino acids. Trimming shortened V by 3 bases and J by 4 bases, and 13 bases separated the two germline ends. Germline CDR1 and CDR2: SGHRS and YFSETQ. The whole variable domain, filled in from reference TRBV5-1 and TRBJ2-5, reads KAGVTQTPRYLIKTRGQQVTLSCSPISGHRSVSWYQQTPGQGLQFLFEYFSETQRNKGNFPGRFSGRQFSNSRSEMNVSTLELGDSALYLCASSSVGIRETQYFGPGTRLLVL.

V and J are TRBV6-5 and TRBJ2-1, with 7 bases aligning to TRBD2. This CDR3 spans 14 amino acids. The V gene's germline CDR1 is MNHEY and CDR2 SVGAGI. V dropped 1 base and J dropped 8; count of bases not matched to a gene: 5. The CDR3 DNA follows: TGTGCCAGCAGTTACTGGACTAGTCGGGATGAGCAGTTCTTC. Its translation: CASSYWTSRDEQFF.

J is TRBJ2-1 and V is TRBV7-9; TRBD1 aligns across 8 bases. Germline CDR1 and CDR2: SEHNR and FQNEAQ (reference sequence). The CDR3 has 16 residues. V dropped 4 bases and J dropped 6; count of bases not matched to a gene: 11. CDR3 DNA sequence: TGTGCCAGCAGCTCCTACCGGGGACAGGTCGGCAATGAGCAGTTCTTC. This translates into CASSSYRGQVGNEQFF.

CDR3 protein: CASSYVGGITEAFF. The CDR3 DNA reads TGTGCCAGCAGTTACGTGGGGGGGATAACGGAAGCTTTCTTT. The chain employs TRBV6-5 and TRBJ1-1, with D tentatively TRBD1 (5 bases). This CDR3 is built from 14 residues. Trimming took off 2 bases at V and 8 bases at J, with 15 bases between the two ends. Germline V lookup: CDR1 MNHEY, CDR2 SVGAGI.